This T cell receptor (beta chain) was sequenced for a study of blood T cell repertoires in COVID-19. Sequencing used immunoSEQ multiplex PCR; TCRdb keeps in-frame clones, though not all of them. Of 170,000 or so clones listed, just over 85% are singletons. Germline loops: CDR1 SNHLY, CDR2 FYNNEI. V shed 6 bases, J shed 7 bases, and the junction held 6 bases outside the gene matches. The CDR3 sequence is 13 residues long. This TCR derives from a man between 50 and 59 years old with active or convalescent COVID-19. The genes are TRBV2 and TRBJ2-1, with 7 bases matching TRBD2. Sequencing input: peripheral blood. CDR3 protein: CASSRDYLNEQFF. The CDR3 DNA reads as TGTGCCAGCAGCCGGGACTACTTGAATGAGCAGTTCTTC.